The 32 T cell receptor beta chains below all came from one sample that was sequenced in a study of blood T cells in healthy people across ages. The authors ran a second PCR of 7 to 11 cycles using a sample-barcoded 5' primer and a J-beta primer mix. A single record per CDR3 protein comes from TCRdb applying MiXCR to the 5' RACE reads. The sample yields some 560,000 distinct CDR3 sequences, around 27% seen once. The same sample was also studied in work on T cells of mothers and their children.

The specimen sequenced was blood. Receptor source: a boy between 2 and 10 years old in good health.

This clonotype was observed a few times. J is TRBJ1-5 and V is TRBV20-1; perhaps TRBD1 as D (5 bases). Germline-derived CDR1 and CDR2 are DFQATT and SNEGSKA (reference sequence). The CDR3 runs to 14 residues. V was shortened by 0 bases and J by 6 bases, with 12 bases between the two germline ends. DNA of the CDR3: TGCAGTGCTAGAGATGGGGGTCCGAGTCAGCCCCAGCATTTT. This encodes CSARDGGPSQPQHF.

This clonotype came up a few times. CDR3 nucleotides: TGTGCCAGCAGCTTAAGGGCCCTGAACACTGAAGCTTTCTTT. Protein: CASSLRALNTEAFF. V and J are TRBV7-3 and TRBJ1-1; D gene ambiguous. Per germline, CDR1 SGHTA and CDR2 FQGTGA. V was pared by 1 base and J by 0 bases, with 6 bases between. The CDR3 is made up of 14 amino acids.

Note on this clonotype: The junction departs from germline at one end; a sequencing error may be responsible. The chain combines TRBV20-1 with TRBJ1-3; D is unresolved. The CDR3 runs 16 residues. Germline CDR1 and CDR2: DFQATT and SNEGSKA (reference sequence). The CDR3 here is CSARVPHGILGNAIYF. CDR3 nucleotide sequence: TGCAGTGCTAGAGTCCCACACGGAATTCTTGGAAACGCCATATATTTT.

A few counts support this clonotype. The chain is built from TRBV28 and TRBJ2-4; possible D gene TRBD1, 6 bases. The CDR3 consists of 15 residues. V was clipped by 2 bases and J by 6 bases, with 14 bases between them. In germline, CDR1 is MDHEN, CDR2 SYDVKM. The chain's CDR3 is CASSLPYRVGNIQYF. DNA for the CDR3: TGTGCCAGCAGTTTACCCTACAGGGTGGGAAACATTCAGTACTTC.

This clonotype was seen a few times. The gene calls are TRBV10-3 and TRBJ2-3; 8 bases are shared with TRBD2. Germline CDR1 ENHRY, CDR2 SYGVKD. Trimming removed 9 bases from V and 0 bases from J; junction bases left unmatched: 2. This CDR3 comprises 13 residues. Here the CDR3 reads CAMGGGSTDTQYF. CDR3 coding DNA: TGTGCCATGGGCGGGGGGAGCACAGATACGCAGTATTTT.

CDR3 in amino acids: CASSAQATGFNGYTF. CDR3 DNA: TGTGCCAGCAGTGCGCAAGCGACAGGGTTCAATGGCTACACCTTC. The rearrangement links TRBV2 to TRBJ1-2; TRBD1 matches at 7 bases. The ends lost 4 bases at V and 6 bases at J; junction bases unmatched: 11. CDR1 and CDR2 from the germline V gene are SNHLY and FYNNEI. The CDR3 has 15 amino acids.

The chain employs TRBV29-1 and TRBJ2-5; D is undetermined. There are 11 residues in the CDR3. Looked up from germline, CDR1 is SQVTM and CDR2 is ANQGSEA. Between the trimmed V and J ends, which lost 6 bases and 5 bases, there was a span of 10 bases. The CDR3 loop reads CSVGKTETQYF. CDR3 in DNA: TGCAGCGTAGGGAAAACGGAGACCCAGTACTTC.

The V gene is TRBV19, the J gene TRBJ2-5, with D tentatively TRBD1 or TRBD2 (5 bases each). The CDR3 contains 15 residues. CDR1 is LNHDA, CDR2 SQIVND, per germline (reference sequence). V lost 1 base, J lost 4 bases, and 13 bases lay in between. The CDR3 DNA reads TGTGCCAGTAGTATAGGGGGACCGATGGGAGAGACCCAGTACTTC. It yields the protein CASSIGGPMGETQYF.

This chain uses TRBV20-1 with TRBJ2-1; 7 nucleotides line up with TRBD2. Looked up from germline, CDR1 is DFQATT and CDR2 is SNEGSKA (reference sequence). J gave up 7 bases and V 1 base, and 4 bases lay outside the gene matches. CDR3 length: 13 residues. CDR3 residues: CSARGGGGNEQFF. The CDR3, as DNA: TGCAGTGCTAGAGGGGGCGGGGGAAATGAGCAGTTCTTC.

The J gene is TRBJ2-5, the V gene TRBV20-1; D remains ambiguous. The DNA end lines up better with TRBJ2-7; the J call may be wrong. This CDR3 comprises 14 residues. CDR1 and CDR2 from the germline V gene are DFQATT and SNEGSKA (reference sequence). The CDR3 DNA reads TGCAGTGGCACAAACGGGCCCTCGCCCGGCGAGCAGTACTTC. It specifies CSGTNGPSPGEQYF.

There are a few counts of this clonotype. The CDR3 DNA reads as TGTGCCAGCAGTTACTCGATTCCTGCGTCTGGGACCGACGAGCAGTACTTC. Its translation: CASSYSIPASGTDEQYF. V is TRBV6-2 or TRBV6-3 and J is TRBJ2-7; either TRBD1 or TRBD2 may supply D (5 bases each). CDR1 MNHEY and CDR2 SVGEGT come from the germline V gene. The CDR3 is 17 amino acids. V was shortened by 0 bases and J by 5 bases, with 20 bases between the two germline ends.

CDR3 sequence: CASSLPGVQETQYF. CDR3 coding DNA: TGTGCCAGCAGCCTGCCGGGAGTCCAAGAGACCCAGTACTTC. This chain joins TRBV12-3 or TRBV12-4 and TRBJ2-5, with D possibly TRBD2 on 6 matching bases. CDR3 size: 14 residues. Trimming removed 6 bases from V and 1 base from J, with 12 bases in between.

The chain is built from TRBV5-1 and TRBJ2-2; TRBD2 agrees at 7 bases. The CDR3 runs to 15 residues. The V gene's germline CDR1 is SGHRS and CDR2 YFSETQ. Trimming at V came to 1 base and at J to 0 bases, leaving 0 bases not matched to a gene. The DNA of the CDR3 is TGCGCCAGCAGCTTGAGCGGGACGAACACCGGGGAGCTGTTTTTT. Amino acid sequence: CASSLSGTNTGELFF.

The CDR3 loop reads CASRSAGAHTGELFF. CDR3 DNA: TGCGCCAGCAGGTCAGCGGGGGCCCACACCGGGGAGCTGTTTTTT. This chain joins TRBV5-1 and TRBJ2-2, with 8 bases matching TRBD2. Germline CDR1 and CDR2: SGHRS and YFSETQ. This CDR3 region has 15 residues. The V and J ends lost 5 bases and 3 bases, in that order; junction bases with no gene match: 6.

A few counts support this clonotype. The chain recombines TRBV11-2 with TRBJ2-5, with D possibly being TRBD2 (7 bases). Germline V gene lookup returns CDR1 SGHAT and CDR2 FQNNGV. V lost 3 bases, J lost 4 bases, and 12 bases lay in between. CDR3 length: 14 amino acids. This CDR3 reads CASSFRGAGETQYF. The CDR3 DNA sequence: TGTGCCAGCAGCTTTCGGGGGGCGGGAGAGACCCAGTACTTC.

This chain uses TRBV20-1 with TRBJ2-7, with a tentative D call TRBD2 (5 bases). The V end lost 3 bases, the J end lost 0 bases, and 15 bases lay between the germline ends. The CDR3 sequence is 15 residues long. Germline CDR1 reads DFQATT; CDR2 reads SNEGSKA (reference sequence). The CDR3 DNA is TGCAGTGCTAGTGAGCCAACTAGTCCCTCCTACGAGCAGTACTTC. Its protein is CSASEPTSPSYEQYF.

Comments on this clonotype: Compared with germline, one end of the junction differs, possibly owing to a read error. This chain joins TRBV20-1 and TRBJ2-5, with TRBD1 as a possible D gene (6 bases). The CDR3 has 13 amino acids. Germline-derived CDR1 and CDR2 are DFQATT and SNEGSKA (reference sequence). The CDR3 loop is CGALHRELETQYF. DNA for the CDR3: TGCGGTGCACTACACAGGGAATTGGAGACCCAGTACTTC.

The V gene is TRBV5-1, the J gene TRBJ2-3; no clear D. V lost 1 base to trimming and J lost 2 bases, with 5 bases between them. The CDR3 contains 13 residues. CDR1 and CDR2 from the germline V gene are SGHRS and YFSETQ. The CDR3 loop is CASSLTATDTQYF. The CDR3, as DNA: TGCGCCAGCAGCTTGACAGCCACAGATACGCAGTATTTT.

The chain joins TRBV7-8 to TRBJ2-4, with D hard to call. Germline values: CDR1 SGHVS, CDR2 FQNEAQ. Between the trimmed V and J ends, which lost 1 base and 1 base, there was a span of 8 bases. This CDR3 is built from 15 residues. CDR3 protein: CASSLGFSAKNIQYF. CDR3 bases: TGTGCCAGCAGCTTAGGGTTCTCGGCCAAAAACATTCAGTACTTC.

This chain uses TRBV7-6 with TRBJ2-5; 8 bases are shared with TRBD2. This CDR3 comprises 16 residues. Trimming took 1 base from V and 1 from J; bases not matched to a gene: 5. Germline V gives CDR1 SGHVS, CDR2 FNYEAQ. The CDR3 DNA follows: TGTGCCAGCAGCTTAGGCCCAGCGGGGGCCCAAGAGACCCAGTACTTC. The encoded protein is CASSLGPAGAQETQYF.

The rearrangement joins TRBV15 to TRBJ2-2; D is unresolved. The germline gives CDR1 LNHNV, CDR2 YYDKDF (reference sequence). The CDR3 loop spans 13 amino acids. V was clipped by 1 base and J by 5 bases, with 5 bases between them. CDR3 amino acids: CATSRAGTGELFF. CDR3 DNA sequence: TGTGCCACCAGCAGAGCAGGAACCGGGGAGCTGTTTTTT.

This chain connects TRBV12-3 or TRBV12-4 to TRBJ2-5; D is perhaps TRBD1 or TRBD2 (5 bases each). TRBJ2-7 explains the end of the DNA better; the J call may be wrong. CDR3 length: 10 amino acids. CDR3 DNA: TGTGCCAGCGGGGGTCACGAGCAGTACTTC. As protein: CASGGHEQYF.

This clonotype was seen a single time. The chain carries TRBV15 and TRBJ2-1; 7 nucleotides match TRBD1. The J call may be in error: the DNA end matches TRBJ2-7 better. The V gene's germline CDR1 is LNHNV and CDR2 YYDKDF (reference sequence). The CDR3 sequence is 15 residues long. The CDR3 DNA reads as TGTGCCACCAGCAGAGTCAGGGGGTCCAGCTACGAGCAGTACTTC. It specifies CATSRVRGSSYEQYF.

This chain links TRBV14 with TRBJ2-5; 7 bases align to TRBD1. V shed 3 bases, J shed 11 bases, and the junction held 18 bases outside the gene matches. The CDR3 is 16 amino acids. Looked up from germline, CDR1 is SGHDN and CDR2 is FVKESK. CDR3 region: CASSQQVGDRVEEQYF. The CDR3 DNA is TGTGCCAGCAGCCAGCAAGTGGGAGACAGGGTGGAGGAGCAGTACTTC.

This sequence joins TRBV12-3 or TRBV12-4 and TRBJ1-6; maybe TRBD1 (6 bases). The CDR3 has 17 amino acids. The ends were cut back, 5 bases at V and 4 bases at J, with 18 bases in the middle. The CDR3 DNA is TGTGCCAGCAGTCCCACGGCAGGGGAAGGGTATAATTCACCCCTCCACTTT. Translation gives CASSPTAGEGYNSPLHF.

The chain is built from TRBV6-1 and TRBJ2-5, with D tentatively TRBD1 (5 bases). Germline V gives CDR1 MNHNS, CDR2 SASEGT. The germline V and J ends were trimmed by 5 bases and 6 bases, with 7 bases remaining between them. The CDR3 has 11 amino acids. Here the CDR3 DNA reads TGTGCCAGCAGTAGACAGCAGACCCAGTACTTC. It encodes CASSRQQTQYF.

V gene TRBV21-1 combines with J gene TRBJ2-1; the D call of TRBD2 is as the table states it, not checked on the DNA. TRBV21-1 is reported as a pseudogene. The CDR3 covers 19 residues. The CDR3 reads CASSKLPGVPSGSNNEQFF. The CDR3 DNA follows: TGTGCCAGCAGCAAACTTCCCGGGGTGCCGAGCGGGAGTAACAATGAGCAGTTCTTC.

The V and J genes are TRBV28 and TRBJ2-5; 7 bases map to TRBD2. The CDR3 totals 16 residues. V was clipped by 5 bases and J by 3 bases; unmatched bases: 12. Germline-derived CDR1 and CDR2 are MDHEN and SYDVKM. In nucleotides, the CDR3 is TGTGCCAGCAGTCACAGCGGGGTTCATCAAAAAGAGACCCAGTACTTC. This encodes CASSHSGVHQKETQYF.

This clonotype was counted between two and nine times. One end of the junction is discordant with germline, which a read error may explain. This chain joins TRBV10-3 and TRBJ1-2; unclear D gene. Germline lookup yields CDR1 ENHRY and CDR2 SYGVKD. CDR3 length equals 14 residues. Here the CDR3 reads CAISGAGRINGYAF. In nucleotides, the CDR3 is TGTGCCATCAGTGGGGCCGGCAGGATCAATGGCTACGCCTTC.

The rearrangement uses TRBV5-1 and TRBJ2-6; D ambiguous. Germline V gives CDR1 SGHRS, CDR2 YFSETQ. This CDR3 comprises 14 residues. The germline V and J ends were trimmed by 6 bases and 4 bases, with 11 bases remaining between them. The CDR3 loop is CASTSRPGANVLTF. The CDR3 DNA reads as TGCGCCAGCACCTCGAGGCCCGGGGCCAACGTCCTGACTTTC.

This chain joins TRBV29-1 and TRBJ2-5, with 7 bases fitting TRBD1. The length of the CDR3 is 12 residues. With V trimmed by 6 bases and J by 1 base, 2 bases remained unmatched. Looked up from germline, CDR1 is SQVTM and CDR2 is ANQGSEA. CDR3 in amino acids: CSVRGLQETQYF. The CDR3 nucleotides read TGCAGCGTGAGGGGGCTCCAAGAGACCCAGTACTTC.

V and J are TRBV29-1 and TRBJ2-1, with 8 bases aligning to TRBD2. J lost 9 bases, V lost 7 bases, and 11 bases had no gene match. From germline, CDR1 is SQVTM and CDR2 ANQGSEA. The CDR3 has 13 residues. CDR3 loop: CSGEGVGRGEQFF. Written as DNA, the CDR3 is TGCAGCGGCGAGGGAGTCGGGAGGGGTGAGCAGTTCTTC.